This paragraph reports one T cell receptor (beta chain). Its antigen is as yet unknown. This entry comes from a study of post-analysis software for immune sequencing data. Across the study: Patients with relapsing-remitting, secondary progressive and progressive-relapsing multiple sclerosis courses were all represented. Study results and limitations: F measure grouped same-batch samples tightly together. The study found significantly lower normalized Chao1 diversity in multiple sclerosis patients than in controls. In patients, TRBV5-6, TRBV5-1 and TRBV20-1 belonged to roughly 5 TRBV segments found more frequently than in controls.

TCR beta libraries were prepared from cDNA with unique molecular identifiers. One entry per CDR3 protein results from TCRdb running MiXCR on the PCR reads. The sample contains 750,000 to 950,000 distinct CDR3 sequences, roughly 50% of which appear only once. Germline V lookup: CDR1 ENHRY, CDR2 SYGVKD. The V end was cut by 7 bases, the J end by 1 base, with 15 bases between. The CDR3 runs to 15 residues. Source material: blood. The sequence was collected from a girl between 10 and 17 years old with multiple sclerosis. The gene calls are TRBV10-3 and TRBJ2-3; no reliable D call. The DNA for the CDR3 is TGTGCCATCATGGGTGCCAGAACCCGCACAGATACGCAGTATTTT. Translating it yields CAIMGARTRTDTQYF.